These 11 T cell receptor beta chains were all obtained from the same sample, sequenced in a study of blood T cell repertoires in COVID-19. The protocol was immunoSEQ multiplex PCR, while the TCRdb copy is restricted to in-frame clones and leaves out a portion. This sample carries approximately 220,000 clones, around 82% of them seen once, and the ten largest clones take around 5%. Sequences were obtained from peripheral blood. The receptor set was obtained from a woman in her sixties or seventies with acute or convalescent COVID-19.

J is TRBJ1-1 and V is TRBV18; D remains ambiguous. V dropped 3 bases and J dropped 0 bases, with 8 bases sitting between them. CDR3 length: 14 residues. Germline V lookup: CDR1 KGHSH, CDR2 LQKENI. The CDR3 region has the DNA TGTGCCAGCTCACCTACTACGGTGAACACTGAAGCTTTCTTT. Translating it yields CASSPTTVNTEAFF.

The rearrangement links TRBV4-3 to TRBJ1-6; D unresolved. Germline V lookup: CDR1 LGHNA, CDR2 YSLEER. This CDR3 is 14 amino acids long. The germline V and J ends were trimmed by 0 bases and 8 bases, with 8 bases remaining between them. The chain's CDR3 is CASSQERRYSPLHF. DNA for the CDR3: TGCGCCAGCAGCCAAGAGCGGAGGTATTCACCCCTCCACTTT.

The V gene is TRBV4-3, the J gene TRBJ1-4; D is perhaps TRBD1 (5 bases). The CDR3 loop spans 13 amino acids. Germline CDR1 is LGHNA and CDR2 is YSLEER. Trimming cost V 2 bases and J 7 bases, with 8 bases left between them. CDR3 sequence reads: CASSQRGSEKLFF. The CDR3 DNA follows: TGCGCCAGCAGCCAACGGGGGAGTGAAAAACTGTTTTTT.

Only a few counts were recorded for this clone. The rearrangement joins TRBV10-3 to TRBJ1-1; the D gene is possibly TRBD1 (5 bases). The CDR3 consists of 14 residues. The ends were cut back, 1 base at V and 4 bases at J, with 10 bases in the middle. Germline loops: CDR1 ENHRY, CDR2 SYGVKD. CDR3 nucleotide sequence: TGTGCCATCAGTGAGTATATGACAGTCACTGAAGCTTTCTTT. Its translation: CAISEYMTVTEAFF.

The chain combines TRBV30 with TRBJ1-2, with D hard to call. Germline V gives CDR1 GTSNPN, CDR2 SVGIG (reference sequence). Trimming cost V 6 bases and J 8 bases, with 13 bases left between them. CDR3 length: 11 residues. This chain's CDR3 is CACGSARGYTF. Written as DNA, the CDR3 is TGTGCCTGCGGAAGCGCTCGAGGCTACACCTTC.

CDR3 sequence (DNA): TGTGCCAGCAGGCCGACAGGGTCCATACGACGGGACTATGGCTACACCTTC. Its protein product is CASRPTGSIRRDYGYTF. This chain uses TRBV5-8 with TRBJ1-2; TRBD1 matches 7 bases. V lost 5 bases and J lost 3; bases outside the gene matches: 16. The CDR3 totals 17 residues. Per the germline V gene, CDR1 is SGHTS and CDR2 is YDEGEE.

The genes are TRBV28 and TRBJ1-2, with TRBD1 matching over 10 bases. The CDR3 has 16 amino acids. Germline values: CDR1 MDHEN, CDR2 SYDVKM. Germline trimming cut 7 bases from V and 7 bases from J; bases unmatched to any gene: 15. This CDR3 reads CASIPGQGFPQGGYTF. The DNA of the CDR3 is TGTGCCAGCATTCCGGGACAGGGGTTTCCCCAGGGTGGCTACACCTTC.

The rearrangement links TRBV10-3 to TRBJ1-1, with 9 nucleotides matching TRBD1. CDR3 size: 15 residues. J lost 5 bases, V lost 6 bases, and 10 bases had no gene match. Looked up from germline, CDR1 is ENHRY and CDR2 is SYGVKD. The DNA of the CDR3 is TGTGCCATCAGGGAAAACACCGGGACAGGGACTGAAGCTTTCTTT. Its translation is CAIRENTGTGTEAFF.

V is TRBV18 and J is TRBJ1-2; unclear D gene. V lost 2 bases and J 6 bases, leaving 7 bases between the germline ends. The germline CDR1 and CDR2 sequences are KGHSH and LQKENI. The CDR3 sequence is 12 residues long. CDR3 DNA sequence: TGTGCCAGCTCACCAAGGAGGGATGGCTACACCTTC. This translates into CASSPRRDGYTF.

This chain joins TRBV5-5 and TRBJ1-5, with D hard to call. Germline loops: CDR1 SGHKS, CDR2 YYEKEE (reference sequence). Trimming left V 1 base short and J 3 bases short, with 11 bases between. This CDR3 spans 15 amino acids. CDR3 sequence (DNA): TGTGCCAGCAGCTTGAATGGCCTGTACAATCAGCCCCAGCATTTT. Translated, it gives CASSLNGLYNQPQHF.

The V and J genes are TRBV19 and TRBJ1-4; D unclear. This CDR3 is built from 13 residues. Per germline, CDR1 LNHDA and CDR2 SQIVND (reference sequence). Trimming cost V 10 bases and J 8 bases, with 17 bases left between them. This chain's CDR3 is CATGYARVEKLFF. CDR3 sequence (DNA): TGTGCCACTGGCTACGCGCGGGTGGAAAAACTGTTTTTT.